What follows are 31 T cell receptor beta chains derived from one specimen sequenced in a study of cytomegalovirus exposure and HLA in healthy donors listed by TCRdb under 2017. Library preparation used the immunoSEQ multiplex PCR assay. The multiplex PCR relied on a mix of 60 forward primers for TCR Vbeta segments and 13 reverse primers for TCR Jbeta segments. The table was pulled from immuneACCESS by TCRdb, which kept in-frame rearrangements only. Such tables lose some clones; where checked, under half of the loss comes from unresolved V genes, and the rest has no known cause. For this sample there are 90,000 to 120,000 clones; 78% appear just once. Approximately 1.5% of the sample is held by the ten biggest clonotypes. Sample: PBMCs. The source is a woman between 35 and 50 years old in good health and CMV-seronegative.

This chain joins TRBV13 and TRBJ2-7, with a weak D call TRBD2 (5 bases). V was pared by 4 bases and J by 6 bases, with 19 bases between. Germline V CDR1 and CDR2: PRHDT, FYEKMQ (reference sequence). The CDR3 contains 15 residues. The CDR3 nucleotides read TGTGCCAGCAGCTCCACCGGACTCCCCTCCGGCGAGCAGTACTTC. Its translation is CASSSTGLPSGEQYF.

V usage is TRBV6-5 and J usage is TRBJ2-2; the D gene is possibly TRBD2 (5 bases). V lost 0 bases to trimming and J lost 4 bases, with 12 bases between them. The CDR3 consists of 16 residues. Germline V gene lookup returns CDR1 MNHEY and CDR2 SVGAGI. The CDR3 DNA is TGTGCCAGCAGTTACTCGAATGATCGGGGCACCGGGGAGCTGTTTTTT. Encoded protein: CASSYSNDRGTGELFF.

The V call is TRBV28, the J call TRBJ1-3; D is undetermined. Trimming removed 6 bases at V and 2 bases at J, with 8 bases between. CDR1 is MDHEN, CDR2 SYDVKM, per germline. The length of the CDR3 is 13 residues. The CDR3 sequence is CASSPSPGNTIYF. The CDR3 DNA follows: TGTGCCAGCAGCCCTTCCCCTGGAAACACCATATATTTT. Full variable domain (missing parts from reference TRBV28 and TRBJ1-3): DVKVTQSSRYLVKRTGEKVFLECVQDMDHENMFWYRQDPGLGLRLIYFSYDVKMKEKGDIPEGYSVSREKKERFSLILESASTNQTSMYLCASSPSPGNTIYFGEGSWLTVV.

The chain links TRBV29-1 to TRBJ2-1; a possible D gene is TRBD2 (6 bases). CDR1 and CDR2 (germline): SQVTM, ANQGSEA. The CDR3 has 16 residues. Trimming cost V 4 bases and J 9 bases, with 25 bases left between them. DNA of the CDR3: TGCAGCGTTGGACATGTCGGCGGGACCTCTCTCGGTGAGCAGTTCTTC. Translating it yields CSVGHVGGTSLGEQFF.

The V and J genes are TRBV28 and TRBJ2-1, with a possible D match to TRBD2 (5 bases). Trimming removed 6 bases at V and 0 bases at J, with 18 bases between. There are 17 residues in the CDR3. Germline V gene lookup returns CDR1 MDHEN and CDR2 SYDVKM. CDR3 protein: CASSSLLGEISYNEQFF. Here the CDR3 DNA reads TGTGCCAGCAGCTCGCTGCTTGGGGAGATCTCCTACAATGAGCAGTTCTTC.

In its sample, this clone was seen once. This chain links TRBV27 with TRBJ2-5; the match to TRBD2 covers 10 bases. Germline trimming cut 4 bases from V and 4 bases from J; bases unmatched to any gene: 6. Looked up from germline, CDR1 is MNHEY and CDR2 is SMNVEV (reference sequence). The CDR3 has 15 residues. The CDR3: CASSSLWTSGETQYF. CDR3 nucleotides: TGTGCCAGCAGTTCCCTCTGGACTAGCGGAGAGACCCAGTACTTC.

The chain couples TRBV6-5 to TRBJ2-7, with TRBD2 matching 8 bases. J was trimmed by 7 bases and V by 4 bases; bases with no gene match: 9. Germline V gene sequence: CDR1 MNHEY, CDR2 SVGAGI. This CDR3 contains 14 residues. CDR3 nucleotide sequence: TGTGCCAGCAGTTCCGGGACTAGAGCGAGGGAGCAGTACTTC. Amino acid sequence: CASSSGTRAREQYF.

As DNA, the CDR3 is TGCGCCAGCAGCTTATCACAGAGCACAGATACGCAGTATTTT. Residues: CASSLSQSTDTQYF. This chain links TRBV5-1 with TRBJ2-3; D gene unclear. Germline CDR1 reads SGHRS; CDR2 reads YFSETQ. Trimming cost V 2 bases and J 0 bases, with 7 bases left between them. The CDR3 contains 14 residues.

This chain connects TRBV2 to TRBJ1-1; 9 nucleotides align to TRBD1. The germline V gene encodes CDR1 SNHLY and CDR2 FYNNEI. The junction had 7 bases not matched to a gene; V was cut back by 11 bases and J by 3 bases. The CDR3 extends over 13 amino acids. In nucleotides, the CDR3 is TGTGCCGGAGGGACAGGGCTCGACACTGAAGCTTTCTTT. Protein sequence: CAGGTGLDTEAFF.

The chain carries TRBV7-9 and TRBJ2-7; 10 bases map to TRBD2. Germline loops: CDR1 SEHNR, CDR2 FQNEAQ (reference sequence). The CDR3 totals 15 residues. V was pared by 1 base and J by 4 bases, with 4 bases of the junction left unmatched. CDR3 nucleotides: TGTGCCAGCAGCTTAGAAAGCGGGAGGGCATACGAGCAGTACTTC. As protein: CASSLESGRAYEQYF. The variable domain in full, with the rest retrieved from reference TRBV7-9 and TRBJ2-7, is DTGVSQNPRHKITKRGQNVTFRCDPISEHNRLYWYRQTLGQGPEFLTYFQNEAQLEKSRLLSDRFSAERPKGSFSTLEIQRTEQGDSAMYLCASSLESGRAYEQYFGPGTRLTVT.

The chain recombines TRBV19 with TRBJ1-4; no reliable D call. CDR3 length equals 18 residues. From germline, CDR1 is LNHDA and CDR2 SQIVND (reference sequence). With 6 bases removed from V and 4 bases from J, the gap between germline ends came to 24 bases. CDR3 in amino acids: CASRPTFGLDLNNEKLFF. CDR3 nucleotide sequence: TGTGCCAGTAGGCCTACCTTCGGCCTAGATCTAAATAATGAAAAACTGTTTTTT.

This chain connects TRBV6-6 to TRBJ1-2, with 7 bases that match TRBD1. CDR3 length equals 13 residues. V lost 6 bases to trimming and J lost 4 bases; unmatched junction nucleotides: 5. Germline CDR1 is MNHNY and CDR2 is SVGAGI (reference sequence). The CDR3 DNA is TGTGCCAGCAGACAGGGGATGGCCTATGGCTACACCTTC. Residues: CASRQGMAYGYTF.

In its sample, this clone was seen a few times. This chain uses TRBV12-5 with TRBJ2-1; a weak D match, TRBD2 (6 bases). The CDR3 is 12 residues long. V dropped 1 base and J dropped 14 bases, with 12 bases sitting between them. The V gene's germline CDR1 is LGHNT and CDR2 FRNRAP. In DNA, the CDR3 is TGTGCTAGTGGTTTGGGCCCGGGGGAGAAGTTCTTC. This translates into CASGLGPGEKFF.

The chain combines TRBV9 with TRBJ2-5; 9 nucleotides agree with TRBD2. The V gene end was trimmed by 3 bases and the J gene end by 5 bases; junction bases not matched to a gene: 8. Germline V CDR1 and CDR2: SGDLS, YYNGEE. The length of the CDR3 is 15 residues. The CDR3 sequence: CASSETGLARETQYF. CDR3 nucleotide sequence: TGTGCCAGCAGCGAGACGGGACTAGCTCGGGAGACCCAGTACTTC.

This chain joins TRBV6-5 and TRBJ2-7; 11 bases map to TRBD2. The CDR3 totals 15 residues. The germline V gene has CDR1 MNHEY and CDR2 SVGAGI. Trimming at V came to 7 bases and at J to 2 bases, leaving 7 bases not matched to a gene. Here the CDR3 DNA reads TGTGCCAGCACCATAGCGGGAGGGCAGACCTACGAGCAGTACTTC. Protein: CASTIAGGQTYEQYF.

The chain joins TRBV6-9 to TRBJ2-2; TRBD2 aligns across 7 bases. The length of the CDR3 is 17 residues. The germline V gene has CDR1 MNHGY and CDR2 SVAAGI. The V and J ends lost 7 bases and 5 bases, in that order; junction bases with no gene match: 16. The DNA for the CDR3 is TGTGCCAGCACCCCCGGGGGGAAGACCTTCGGGACCGGGGAGCTGTTTTTT. Translated, it gives CASTPGGKTFGTGELFF.

The gene calls are TRBV11-3 and TRBJ2-2, with D unclear. The CDR3 covers 13 residues. V lost 4 bases, J lost 4 bases, and 7 bases lay in between. Per germline, CDR1 SGHNT and CDR2 YENEEA. CDR3 protein: CASSSPGTGELFF. The CDR3, as DNA: TGTGCCAGCAGCTCCCCCGGCACCGGGGAGCTGTTTTTT.

This chain connects TRBV27 to TRBJ2-7, with 7 bases aligning to TRBD1. The CDR3 totals 14 residues. Germline V gives CDR1 MNHEY, CDR2 SMNVEV (reference sequence). V lost 2 bases and J lost 6; bases outside the gene matches: 7. This chain's CDR3 is CASSLNQGEGEQYF. CDR3 sequence (DNA): TGTGCCAGCAGTTTAAACCAGGGGGAAGGCGAGCAGTACTTC.

The chain combines TRBV27 with TRBJ1-5; 9 positions match TRBD1. The CDR3 has 16 residues. Germline V lookup: CDR1 MNHEY, CDR2 SMNVEV (reference sequence). The J segment lost 7 bases and the V segment lost 4 bases, leaving 11 bases of the junction unmatched. The CDR3: CASSSLVGTGYQPQHF. DNA of the CDR3: TGTGCCAGCAGTTCGCTGGTCGGGACAGGGTACCAGCCCCAGCATTTT.

The chain uses TRBV6-1 and TRBJ2-1, with 10 bases identical to TRBD2. CDR3 size: 15 residues. Germline CDR1 reads MNHNS; CDR2 reads SASEGT. V shed 7 bases and J 2 bases; nucleotides not matched to a gene: 5. This CDR3 is CASKLLAGTYNEQFF. CDR3 sequence (DNA): TGTGCCAGCAAACTACTAGCGGGAACCTACAATGAGCAGTTCTTC.

The chain uses TRBV2 and TRBJ2-5, with D unclear. This CDR3 has 11 residues. V gave up 4 bases and J gave up 5 bases, with 5 bases separating them. Germline assignment: CDR1 SNHLY and CDR2 FYNNEI. The CDR3 sequence is CASSGRETQYF. In DNA form, the CDR3 reads TGTGCCAGCAGTGGTCGGGAGACCCAGTACTTC. The entire variable domain, with the rest obtained from reference TRBV2 and TRBJ2-5, is as follows: EPEVTQTPSHQVTQMGQEVILRCVPISNHLYFYWYRQILGQKVEFLVSFYNNEISEKSEIFDDQFSVERPDGSNFTLKIRSTKLEDSAMYFCASSGRETQYFGPGTRLLVL.

This rearrangement joins TRBV19 to TRBJ2-3; perhaps TRBD1 as D (5 bases). This CDR3 contains 12 residues. Between the trimmed V and J ends, which lost 8 bases and 4 bases, there was a span of 10 bases. The germline gives CDR1 LNHDA, CDR2 SQIVND (reference sequence). This CDR3 is CASGRGADTQYF. The CDR3 nucleotides are TGTGCCAGTGGAAGGGGCGCAGATACGCAGTATTTT.

The V call is TRBV28, the J call TRBJ1-2, with D possibly TRBD1 on 5 matching bases. There are 13 residues in the CDR3. Germline CDR1 reads MDHEN; CDR2 reads SYDVKM. With 6 bases removed from V and 4 bases from J, the gap between germline ends came to 12 bases. The DNA for the CDR3 is TGTGCCAGCAGCACAGGTCTCAGCTATGGCTACACCTTC. As protein: CASSTGLSYGYTF.

The gene calls are TRBV10-3 and TRBJ2-1; perhaps TRBD1 as D (6 bases). The CDR3 has 13 amino acids. Germline lookup yields CDR1 ENHRY and CDR2 SYGVKD. Trimming cost V 6 bases and J 5 bases, with 11 bases left between them. CDR3 protein: CAISQGPNNEQFF. DNA of the CDR3: TGTGCCATCAGCCAGGGGCCAAACAATGAGCAGTTCTTC.

In its sample, this clone was seen a few times. V is TRBV7-2 and J is TRBJ1-2; possible D gene TRBD1, 5 bases. The V gene's germline CDR1 is SGHTA and CDR2 FQGNSA. The germline V and J ends were trimmed by 1 base and 6 bases, with 18 bases remaining between them. The CDR3 spans 16 residues. The DNA for the CDR3 is TGTGCCAGCAGCTTAGGGAGGGGCAGGGAAGAAAATGGCTACACCTTC. This encodes CASSLGRGREENGYTF. Full variable domain (remainder filled in from reference TRBV7-2 and TRBJ1-2): GAGVSQSPSNKVTEKGKDVELRCDPISGHTALYWYRQSLGQGLEFLIYFQGNSAPDKSGLPSDRFSAERTGGSVSTLTIQRTQQEDSAVYLCASSLGRGREENGYTFGSGTRLTVV.

The V gene is TRBV28, the J gene TRBJ2-5; 9 bases fit TRBD2. CDR3 length equals 14 residues. CDR1 is MDHEN and CDR2 is SYDVKM in the germline V gene. J lost 3 bases, V lost 6 bases, and 5 bases had no gene match. The CDR3: CASRPLAGEETQYF. CDR3 DNA: TGTGCCAGCAGGCCTTTAGCGGGAGAAGAGACCCAGTACTTC.

V and J are TRBV18 and TRBJ2-5, with D tentatively TRBD2 (5 bases). The J call is in doubt because the DNA end fits TRBJ2-7 better. Germline V gene sequence: CDR1 KGHSH, CDR2 LQKENI. CDR3 size: 14 residues. The CDR3 DNA reads TGTGCCAGCTCACCCGGGAAGGTAGGCTACGAGCAGTACTTC. Protein product: CASSPGKVGYEQYF.

The chain employs TRBV11-2 and TRBJ2-7; 9 bases are a match to TRBD2. The V and J ends lost 2 bases and 2 bases, in that order; junction bases with no gene match: 7. Germline V gene data show CDR1 as SGHAT and CDR2 as FQNNGV. This CDR3 has 16 residues. For the CDR3, the DNA is TGTGCCAGCAGCTTATTGGGGGCGGGAGGGACCTACGAGCAGTACTTC. It codes for CASSLLGAGGTYEQYF. The full variable domain, completed using reference TRBV11-2 and TRBJ2-7, is EAGVAQSPRYKIIEKRQSVAFWCNPISGHATLYWYQQILGQGPKLLIQFQNNGVVDDSQLPKDRFSAERLKGVDSTLKIQPAKLEDSAVYLCASSLLGAGGTYEQYFGPGTRLTVT.

This chain connects TRBV10-3 to TRBJ2-1; weak D call: TRBD1 (6 bases). This CDR3 has 14 amino acids. Trimming removed 6 bases from V and 10 bases from J, with 19 bases in between. Germline V gene sequence: CDR1 ENHRY, CDR2 SYGVKD. The CDR3 DNA reads TGTGCCATCAGGGCGCAGGGGCAAACTGGGGAGCAGTTCTTC. Translated: CAIRAQGQTGEQFF.

This chain uses TRBV7-2 with TRBJ2-3, with TRBD1 identical over 9 bases. Per germline, CDR1 SGHTA and CDR2 FQGNSA. V trimming: 3 bases; J trimming: 2 bases; junction bases outside the gene matches: 3. The CDR3 has 15 residues. In DNA form, the CDR3 reads TGTGCCAGCAGCTTGGGACAGGGCAACACAGATACGCAGTATTTT. Encoded protein: CASSLGQGNTDTQYF.

The chain combines TRBV27 with TRBJ2-1; 8 bases fit TRBD2. This CDR3 spans 15 amino acids. Germline CDR1 and CDR2: MNHEY and SMNVEV (reference sequence). Unmatched junction bases numbered 11, after V lost 5 bases and J lost 8 bases. The CDR3 loop is CASSPRLARWDEQFF. The CDR3, as DNA: TGTGCCAGCAGTCCACGACTAGCGAGGTGGGATGAGCAGTTCTTC.